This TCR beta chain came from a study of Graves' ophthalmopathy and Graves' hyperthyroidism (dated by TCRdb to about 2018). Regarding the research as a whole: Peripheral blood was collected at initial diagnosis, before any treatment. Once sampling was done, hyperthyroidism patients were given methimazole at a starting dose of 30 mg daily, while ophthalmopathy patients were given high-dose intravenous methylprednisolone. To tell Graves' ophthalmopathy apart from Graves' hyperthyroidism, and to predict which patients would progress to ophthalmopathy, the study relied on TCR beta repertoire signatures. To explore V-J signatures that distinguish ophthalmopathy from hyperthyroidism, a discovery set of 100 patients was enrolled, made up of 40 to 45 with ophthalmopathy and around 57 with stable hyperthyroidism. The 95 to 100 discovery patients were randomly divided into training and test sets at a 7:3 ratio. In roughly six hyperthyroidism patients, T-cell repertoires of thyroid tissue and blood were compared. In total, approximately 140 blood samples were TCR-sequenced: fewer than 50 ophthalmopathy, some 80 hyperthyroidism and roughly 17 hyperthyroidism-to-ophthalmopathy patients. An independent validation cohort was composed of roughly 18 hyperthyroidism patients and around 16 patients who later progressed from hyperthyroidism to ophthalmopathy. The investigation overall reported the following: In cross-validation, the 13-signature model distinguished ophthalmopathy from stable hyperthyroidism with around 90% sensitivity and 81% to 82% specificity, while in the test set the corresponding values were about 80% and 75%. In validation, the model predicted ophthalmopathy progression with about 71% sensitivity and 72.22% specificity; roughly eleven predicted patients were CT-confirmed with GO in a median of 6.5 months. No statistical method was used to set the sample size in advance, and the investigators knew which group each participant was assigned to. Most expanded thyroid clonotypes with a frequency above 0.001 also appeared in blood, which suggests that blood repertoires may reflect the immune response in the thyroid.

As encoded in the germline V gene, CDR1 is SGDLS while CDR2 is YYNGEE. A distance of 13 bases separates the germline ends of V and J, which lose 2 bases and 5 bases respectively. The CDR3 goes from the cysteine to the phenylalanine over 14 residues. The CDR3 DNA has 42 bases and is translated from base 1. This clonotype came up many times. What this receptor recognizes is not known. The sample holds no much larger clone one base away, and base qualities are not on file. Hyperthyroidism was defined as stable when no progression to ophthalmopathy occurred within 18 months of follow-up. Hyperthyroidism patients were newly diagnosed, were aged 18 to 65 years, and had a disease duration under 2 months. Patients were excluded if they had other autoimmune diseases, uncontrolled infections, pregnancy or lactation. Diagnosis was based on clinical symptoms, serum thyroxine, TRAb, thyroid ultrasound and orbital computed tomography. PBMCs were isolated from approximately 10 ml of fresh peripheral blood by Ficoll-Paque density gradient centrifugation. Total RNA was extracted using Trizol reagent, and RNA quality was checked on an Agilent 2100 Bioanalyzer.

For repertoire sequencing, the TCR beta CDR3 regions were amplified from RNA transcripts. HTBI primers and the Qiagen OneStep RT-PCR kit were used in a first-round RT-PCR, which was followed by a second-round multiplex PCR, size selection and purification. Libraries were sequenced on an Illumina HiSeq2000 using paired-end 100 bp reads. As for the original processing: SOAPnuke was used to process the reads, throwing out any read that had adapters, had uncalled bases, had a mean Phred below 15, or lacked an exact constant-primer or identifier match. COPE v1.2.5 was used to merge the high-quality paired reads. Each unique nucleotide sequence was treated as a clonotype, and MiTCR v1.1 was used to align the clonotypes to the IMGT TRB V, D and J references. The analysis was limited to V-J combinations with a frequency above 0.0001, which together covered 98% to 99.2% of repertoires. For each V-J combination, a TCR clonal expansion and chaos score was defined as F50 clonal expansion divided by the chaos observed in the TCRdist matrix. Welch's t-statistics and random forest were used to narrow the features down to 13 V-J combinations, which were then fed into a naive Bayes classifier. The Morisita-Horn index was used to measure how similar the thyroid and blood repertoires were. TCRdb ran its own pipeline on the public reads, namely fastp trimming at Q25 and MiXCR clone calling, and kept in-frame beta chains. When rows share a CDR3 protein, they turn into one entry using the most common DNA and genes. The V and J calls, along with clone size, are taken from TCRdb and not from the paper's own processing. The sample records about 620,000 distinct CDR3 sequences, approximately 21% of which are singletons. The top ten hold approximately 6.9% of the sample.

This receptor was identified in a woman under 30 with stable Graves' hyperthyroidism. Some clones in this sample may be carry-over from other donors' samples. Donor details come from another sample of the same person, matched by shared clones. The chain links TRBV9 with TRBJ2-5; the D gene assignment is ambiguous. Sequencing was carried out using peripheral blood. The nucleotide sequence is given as TGTGCCAGCAGCGTTACACCCGCGCCTGAGACCCAGTACTTC. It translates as CASSVTPAPETQYF.